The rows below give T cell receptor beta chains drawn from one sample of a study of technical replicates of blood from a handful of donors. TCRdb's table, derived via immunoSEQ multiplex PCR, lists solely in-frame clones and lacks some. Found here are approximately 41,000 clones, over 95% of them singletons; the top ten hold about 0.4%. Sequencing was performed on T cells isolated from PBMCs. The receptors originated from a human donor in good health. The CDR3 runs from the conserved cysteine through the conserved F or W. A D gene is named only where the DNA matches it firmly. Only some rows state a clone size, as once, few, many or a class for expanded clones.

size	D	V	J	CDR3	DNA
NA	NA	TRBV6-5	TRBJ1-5	CAGIGEKNQPQHF	TGTGCCGGCATTGGGGAGAAAAATCAGCCCCAGCATTTT
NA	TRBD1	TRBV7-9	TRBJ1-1	CASSLGQAEAFF	TGTGCCAGCAGCTTGGGACAGGCCGAAGCTTTCTTT
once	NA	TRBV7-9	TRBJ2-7	CASSLANLDGDEQYF	TGTGCCAGCAGCTTAGCGAATCTGGATGGAGACGAGCAGTACTTC
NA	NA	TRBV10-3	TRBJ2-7	CAISEIRGGSYEQYF	TGTGCCATCAGTGAGATCAGGGGCGGATCCTACGAGCAGTACTTC
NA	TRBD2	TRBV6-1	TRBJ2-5	CASRARLAGGETQYF	TGTGCCAGCAGAGCCAGACTAGCGGGAGGGGAGACCCAGTACTTC
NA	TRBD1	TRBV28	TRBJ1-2	CASTLDRGDVLYYGYTF	TGTGCCAGCACCCTTGACAGGGGGGACGTGTTGTACTATGGCTACACCTTC
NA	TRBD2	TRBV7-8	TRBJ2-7	CASSRNRLAGDYEQYF	TGTGCCAGCAGCCGCAATCGACTAGCGGGAGATTACGAGCAGTACTTC
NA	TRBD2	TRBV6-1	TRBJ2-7	CASGPGLAGNEQYF	TGTGCCAGCGGCCCAGGTCTAGCGGGAAACGAGCAGTACTTC
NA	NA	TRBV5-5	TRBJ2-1	CASSFVHLNEQFF	TGTGCCAGCAGCTTCGTACACCTCAATGAGCAGTTCTTC
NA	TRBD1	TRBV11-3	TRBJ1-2	CASSLLGVTGERHNYGYTF	TGTGCCAGCAGCCTTTTAGGGGTGACAGGGGAACGCCATAACTATGGCTACACCTTC
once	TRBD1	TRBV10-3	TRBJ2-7	CAISDLDRDRSYEQYF	TGTGCCATCAGTGACCTCGACAGGGATCGCTCCTACGAGCAGTACTTC
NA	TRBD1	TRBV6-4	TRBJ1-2	CASSDSGQGSYGYTF	TGTGCCAGCAGTGACTCGGGACAGGGTAGCTATGGCTACACCTTC
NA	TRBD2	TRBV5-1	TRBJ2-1	CASKEAGGPYNEQFF	TGCGCCAGCAAGGAGGCGGGAGGCCCCTACAATGAGCAGTTCTTC
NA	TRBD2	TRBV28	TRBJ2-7	CASRSSGVSYEQYF	TGTGCCAGCAGGAGTAGCGGGGTCTCCTACGAGCAGTACTTC
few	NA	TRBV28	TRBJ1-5	CASSLWDRPQHF	TGTGCCAGCAGTTTATGGGACAGGCCCCAGCATTTT
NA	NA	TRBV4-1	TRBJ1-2	CASSQVGGGGYTF	TGCGCCAGCAGCCAAGTGGGGGGAGGTGGCTACACCTTC
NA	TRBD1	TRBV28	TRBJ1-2	CASSLLGQSPYGYTF	TGTGCCAGCAGTTTATTGGGACAGTCTCCCTATGGCTACACCTTC
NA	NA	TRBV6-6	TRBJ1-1	CASTSIRGQFRSEAFF	TGTGCCAGCACCTCTATCCGCGGACAGTTCAGGTCCGAAGCTTTCTTT
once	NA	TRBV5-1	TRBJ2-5	CASSLGQVYQETQYF	TGCGCCAGCAGCTTGGGACAGGTGTACCAAGAGACCCAGTACTTC
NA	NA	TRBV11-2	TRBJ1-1	CASTGRSRGTEAFF	TGTGCCAGCACCGGACGGAGCAGAGGGACTGAAGCTTTCTTT
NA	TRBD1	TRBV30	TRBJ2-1	CAGDRLNNEQFF	TGTGCCGGGGACAGACTAAACAATGAGCAGTTCTTC
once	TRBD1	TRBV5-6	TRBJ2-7	CASSSLLDRGYYEQYF	TGTGCCAGCAGCTCACTCCTGGACAGGGGGTACTACGAGCAGTACTTC
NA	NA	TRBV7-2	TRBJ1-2	CASSFLGGGYTF	TGTGCCAGCAGCTTTTTGGGAGGCGGCTACACCTTC
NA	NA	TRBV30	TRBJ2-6	CAWSTGTGANVLTF	TGTGCCTGGAGTACAGGGACAGGGGCCAACGTCCTGACTTTC
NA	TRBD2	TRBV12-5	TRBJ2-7	CASGLGTAGYPFNEQYF	TGTGCTAGTGGTTTAGGTACAGCGGGATATCCGTTTAACGAGCAGTACTTC
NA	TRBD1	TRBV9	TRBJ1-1	CASSVGLQGANTEAFF	TGTGCCAGCAGCGTGGGACTCCAGGGGGCGAACACTGAAGCTTTCTTT